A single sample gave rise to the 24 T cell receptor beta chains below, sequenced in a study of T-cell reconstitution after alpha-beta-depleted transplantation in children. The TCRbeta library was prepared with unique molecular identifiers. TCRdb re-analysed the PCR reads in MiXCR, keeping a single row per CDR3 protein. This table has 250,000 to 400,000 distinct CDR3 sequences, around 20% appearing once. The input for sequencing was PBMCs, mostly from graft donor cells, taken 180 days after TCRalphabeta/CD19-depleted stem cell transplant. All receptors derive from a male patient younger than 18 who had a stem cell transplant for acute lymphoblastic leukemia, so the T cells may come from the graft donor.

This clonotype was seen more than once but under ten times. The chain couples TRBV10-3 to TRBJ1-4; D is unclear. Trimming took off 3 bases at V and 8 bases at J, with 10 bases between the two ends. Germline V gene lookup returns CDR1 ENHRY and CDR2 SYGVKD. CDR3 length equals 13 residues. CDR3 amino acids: CAISDFLEEKLFF. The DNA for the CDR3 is TGTGCCATCAGTGACTTCTTGGAGGAAAAACTGTTTTTT.

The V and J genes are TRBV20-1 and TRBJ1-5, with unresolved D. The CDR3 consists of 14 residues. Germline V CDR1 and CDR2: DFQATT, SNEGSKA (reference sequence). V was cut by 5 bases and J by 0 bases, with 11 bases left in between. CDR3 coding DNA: TGCAGTGCTGCGGGCCTTTATAGCAATCAGCCCCAGCATTTT. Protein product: CSAAGLYSNQPQHF.

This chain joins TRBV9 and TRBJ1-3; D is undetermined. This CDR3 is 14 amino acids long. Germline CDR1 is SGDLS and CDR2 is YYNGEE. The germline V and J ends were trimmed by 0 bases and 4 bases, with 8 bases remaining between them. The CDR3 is CASSVGGEGNTIYF. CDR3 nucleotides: TGTGCCAGCAGCGTAGGGGGAGAAGGAAACACCATATATTTT.

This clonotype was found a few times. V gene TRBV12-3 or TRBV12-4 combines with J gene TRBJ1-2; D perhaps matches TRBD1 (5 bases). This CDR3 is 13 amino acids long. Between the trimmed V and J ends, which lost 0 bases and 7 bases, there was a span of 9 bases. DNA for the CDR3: TGTGCCAGCAGTTTAGCAAGGGGTGGTGGCTACACCTTC. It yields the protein CASSLARGGGYTF.

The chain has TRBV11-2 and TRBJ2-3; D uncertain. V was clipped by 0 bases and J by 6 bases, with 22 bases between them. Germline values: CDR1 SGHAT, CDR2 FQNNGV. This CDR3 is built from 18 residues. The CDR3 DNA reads TGTGCCAGCAGCTTAGAGCCCGGCGGCCCCCGTGAGCCGGATACGCAGTATTTT. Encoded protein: CASSLEPGGPREPDTQYF.

The CDR3 reads CASRDGDPSSYNEQFF. The DNA of the CDR3 is TGCGCCAGCAGGGATGGGGACCCCAGCTCCTACAATGAGCAGTTCTTC. V and J are TRBV5-1 and TRBJ2-1; the D gene could be TRBD1 or TRBD2 (5 bases each). With 5 bases removed from V and 0 bases from J, the gap between germline ends came to 15 bases. The CDR3 length is 16 residues. Germline assignment: CDR1 SGHRS and CDR2 YFSETQ.

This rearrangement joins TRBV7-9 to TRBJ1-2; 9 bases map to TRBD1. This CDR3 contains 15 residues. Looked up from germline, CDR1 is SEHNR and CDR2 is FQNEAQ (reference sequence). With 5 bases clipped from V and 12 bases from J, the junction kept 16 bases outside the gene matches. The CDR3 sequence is CASSPGTGKILGDTF. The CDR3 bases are TGTGCCAGCAGCCCCGGGACAGGGAAAATCTTAGGCGACACCTTC.

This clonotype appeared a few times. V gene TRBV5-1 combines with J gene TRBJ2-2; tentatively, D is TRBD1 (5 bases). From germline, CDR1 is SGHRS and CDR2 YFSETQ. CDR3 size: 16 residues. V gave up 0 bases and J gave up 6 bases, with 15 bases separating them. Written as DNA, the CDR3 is TGCGCCAGCAGCTTGGATGGCCAGGGCTTTTCCGGGGAGCTGTTTTTT. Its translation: CASSLDGQGFSGELFF.

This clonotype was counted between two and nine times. CDR3 amino acids: CAISDPGTRHEQYF. The CDR3 DNA is TGTGCCATCAGTGACCCAGGGACCCGTCACGAGCAGTACTTC. The rearrangement uses TRBV10-3 and TRBJ2-7, with D possibly being TRBD1 or TRBD2 (5 bases each). V shed 3 bases and J shed 5 bases, with 14 bases lying between them. This CDR3 has 14 amino acids. CDR1 is ENHRY and CDR2 is SYGVKD in the germline V gene.

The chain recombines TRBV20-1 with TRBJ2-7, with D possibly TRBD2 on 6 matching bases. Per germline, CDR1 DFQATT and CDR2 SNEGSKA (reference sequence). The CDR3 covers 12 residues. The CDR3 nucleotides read TGCAGCGCACCGGGGGTCCGGATCGAGCAGTACTTC. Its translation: CSAPGVRIEQYF.

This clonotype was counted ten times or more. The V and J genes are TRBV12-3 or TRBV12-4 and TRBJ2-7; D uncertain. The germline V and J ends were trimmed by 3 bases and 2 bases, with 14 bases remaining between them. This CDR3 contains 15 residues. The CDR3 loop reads CASSFLERPPYEQYF. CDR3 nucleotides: TGTGCCAGCAGTTTCTTGGAGCGCCCTCCCTACGAGCAGTACTTC.

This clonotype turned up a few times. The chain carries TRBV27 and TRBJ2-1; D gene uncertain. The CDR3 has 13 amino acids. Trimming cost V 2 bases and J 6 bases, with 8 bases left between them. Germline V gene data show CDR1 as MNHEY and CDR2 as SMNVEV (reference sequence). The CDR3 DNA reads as TGTGCCAGCAGTTTAAGACACTTCAATGAGCAGTTCTTC. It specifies CASSLRHFNEQFF.

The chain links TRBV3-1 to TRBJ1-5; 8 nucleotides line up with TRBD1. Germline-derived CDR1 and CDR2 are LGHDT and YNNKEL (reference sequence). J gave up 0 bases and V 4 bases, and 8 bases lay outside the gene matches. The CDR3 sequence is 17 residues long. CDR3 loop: CASSRGTGMFSNQPQHF. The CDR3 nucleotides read TGTGCCAGCAGCCGGGGGACAGGCATGTTTAGCAATCAGCCCCAGCATTTT.

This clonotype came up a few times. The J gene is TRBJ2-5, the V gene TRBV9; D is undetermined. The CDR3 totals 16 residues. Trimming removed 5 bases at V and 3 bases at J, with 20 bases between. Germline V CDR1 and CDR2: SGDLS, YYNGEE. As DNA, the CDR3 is TGTGCCAGCAGTCCTCCCTGGGGAAAGGAGAAAGAGACCCAGTACTTC. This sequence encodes CASSPPWGKEKETQYF.

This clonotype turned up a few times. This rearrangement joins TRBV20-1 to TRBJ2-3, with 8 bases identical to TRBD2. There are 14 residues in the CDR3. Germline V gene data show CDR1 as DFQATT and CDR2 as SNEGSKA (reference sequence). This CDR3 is CSSRLARRTDTQYF. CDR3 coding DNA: TGCAGCTCCAGACTAGCGCGTCGGACAGATACGCAGTATTTT.

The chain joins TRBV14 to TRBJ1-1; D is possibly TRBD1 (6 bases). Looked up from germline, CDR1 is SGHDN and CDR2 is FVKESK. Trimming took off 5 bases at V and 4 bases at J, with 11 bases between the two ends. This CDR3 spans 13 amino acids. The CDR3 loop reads CASSYTGLTEAFF. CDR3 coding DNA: TGTGCCAGCAGCTACACAGGGCTCACTGAAGCTTTCTTT.

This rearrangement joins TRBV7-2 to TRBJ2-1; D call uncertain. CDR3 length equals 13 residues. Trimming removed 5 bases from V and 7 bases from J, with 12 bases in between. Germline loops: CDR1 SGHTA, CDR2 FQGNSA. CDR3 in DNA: TGTGCCAGCAGCCGGCGAACCCTAAATGAGCAGTTCTTC. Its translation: CASSRRTLNEQFF.

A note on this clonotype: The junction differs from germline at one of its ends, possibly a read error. The CDR3 sequence: CASLGLAGEGGASTDTQSF. In DNA form, the CDR3 reads TGTGCCAGCCTTGGACTAGCGGGAGAGGGAGGGGCTAGCACAGATACGCAGTCTTTT. This chain connects TRBV11-2 to TRBJ2-3, with 13 bases matching TRBD2. The CDR3 runs to 19 residues. Germline loops: CDR1 SGHAT, CDR2 FQNNGV.

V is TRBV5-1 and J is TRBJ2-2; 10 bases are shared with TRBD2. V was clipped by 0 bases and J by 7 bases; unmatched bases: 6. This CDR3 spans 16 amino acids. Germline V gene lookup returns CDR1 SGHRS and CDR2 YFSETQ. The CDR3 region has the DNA TGCGCCAGCAGCTTGGAGCCTAGCGGGGGTTTCGGGGAGCTGTTTTTT. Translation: CASSLEPSGGFGELFF.

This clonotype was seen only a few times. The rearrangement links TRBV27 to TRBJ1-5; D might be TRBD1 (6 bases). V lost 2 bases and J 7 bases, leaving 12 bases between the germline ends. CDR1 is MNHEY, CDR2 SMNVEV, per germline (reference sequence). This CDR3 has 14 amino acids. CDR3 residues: CASSLQQGWQPQHF. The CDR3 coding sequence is TGTGCCAGCAGTTTACAACAGGGCTGGCAGCCCCAGCATTTT.

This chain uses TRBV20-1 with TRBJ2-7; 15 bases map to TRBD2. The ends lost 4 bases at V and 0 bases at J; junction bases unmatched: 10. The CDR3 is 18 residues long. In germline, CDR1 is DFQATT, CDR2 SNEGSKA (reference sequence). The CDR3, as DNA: TGCAGTGCTAAAGGGGGACTAGCGGGAGGCTCGAGCTCCTACGAGCAGTACTTC. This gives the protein CSAKGGLAGGSSSYEQYF.

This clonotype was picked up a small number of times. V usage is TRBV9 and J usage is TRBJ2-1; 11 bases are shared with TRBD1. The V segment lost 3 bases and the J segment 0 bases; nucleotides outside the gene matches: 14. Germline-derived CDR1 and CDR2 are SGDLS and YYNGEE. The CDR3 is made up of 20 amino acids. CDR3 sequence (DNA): TGTGCCAGCAGCGGCAACCTCGGACAGGGGGCCGCTAGCTCCTACAATGAGCAGTTCTTC. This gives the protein CASSGNLGQGAASSYNEQFF.

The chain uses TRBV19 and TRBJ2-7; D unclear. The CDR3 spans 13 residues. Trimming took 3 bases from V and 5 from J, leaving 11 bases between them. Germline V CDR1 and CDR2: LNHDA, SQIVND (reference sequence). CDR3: CASSMDRENEQYF. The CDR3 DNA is TGTGCCAGTAGTATGGACCGAGAGAACGAGCAGTACTTC.

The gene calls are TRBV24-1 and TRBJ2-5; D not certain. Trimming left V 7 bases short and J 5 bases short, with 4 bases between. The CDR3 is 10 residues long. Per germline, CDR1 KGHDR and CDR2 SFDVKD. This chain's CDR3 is CATSGETQYF. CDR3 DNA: TGTGCCACCAGCGGGGAGACCCAGTACTTC.